The clone carrying this T cell receptor beta chain appeared many times. Its antigen is not identified. The data stem from a study of glioma-infiltrating T cells. Study results and limitations: Gliomas, especially low-grade, showed above-expected tissue-blood divergence; non-neoplastic patients showed below. Very few CDR3 sequences were shared between tissue and blood.

This CDR3 region has 13 residues. Germline lookup yields CDR1 DFQATT and CDR2 SNEGSKA (reference sequence). V was shortened by 6 bases and J by 3 bases, with 15 bases between the two germline ends. Using RNA template, CDR3s of TCR alpha and beta were amplified with iRepertoire arm-PCR. Input was about 85-450 ng of tissue mRNA or PBMC total RNA. TCRdb called the multiplex PCR reads again in MiXCR, with one record for every CDR3 protein. The sample lists roughly 120,000 distinct CDR3 sequences, less than 30% occurring once. The V gene is TRBV20-1, the J gene TRBJ2-7, with a tentative D call TRBD2 (5 bases). This clonotype originated in a human donor with low-grade glioma or glioblastoma, undergoing nonglioma brain surgery, or in good health (not recorded which). Sequencing used glioma tissue, nonneoplastic brain tissue, or PBMCs (not recorded which). The CDR3 spells CSAEGPGGYEQYF. DNA for the CDR3: TGCAGTGCCGAGGGTCCCGGTGGCTACGAGCAGTACTTC.